The next 12 T cell receptor beta chains were all read from a single sample in a study of identical twins. MiXCR, run by TCRdb on the 5' RACE reads, gives a single entry per CDR3 protein. Of about 890,000 distinct CDR3 sequences in the sample, 12% were seen once. These data were also filed under a second study, of yellow fever vaccine responses in identical twins.

The sequenced material came from PBMCs. These receptors were collected from a woman aged 18-29 years in good health.

There are a few counts of this clonotype. This chain links TRBV20-1 with TRBJ2-3, with TRBD2 matching 9 bases. With 0 bases clipped from V and 7 bases from J, the junction kept 8 bases outside the gene matches. This CDR3 is built from 15 residues. Germline CDR1 DFQATT, CDR2 SNEGSKA (reference sequence). DNA of the CDR3: TGCAGTGCTAGAGATAGCGGGGGATCTTTCAATACGCAGTATTTT. Translated: CSARDSGGSFNTQYF.

In this sample, this clonotype turned up many times. One junction end does not reproduce the germline sequence, and a read error may be involved. The rearrangement uses TRBV11-2 and TRBJ2-3, with D possibly matching TRBD2 (5 bases). This CDR3 spans 14 amino acids. Germline lookup yields CDR1 SGHAT and CDR2 FQNNGV. Here the CDR3 reads CASSLSGGADTQYF. The CDR3 DNA reads TGCGCCAGCAGCTTGTCCGGAGGCGCAGATACGCAGTATTTT.

The rearrangement joins TRBV20-1 to TRBJ2-7; 9 nucleotides match TRBD1. With V trimmed by 1 base and J by 7 bases, 29 bases remained unmatched. The CDR3 runs 21 residues. CDR1 and CDR2 (germline): DFQATT, SNEGSKA (reference sequence). CDR3: CSARGPTGGLPRRAGILEQYF. CDR3 bases: TGCAGTGCTAGAGGACCGACAGGGGGACTACCTCGGAGGGCTGGGATATTAGAGCAGTACTTC.

With regard to this clonotype: Being one base from a much bigger clone, this may be a read error. The chain joins TRBV20-1 to TRBJ2-3; D gene uncertain. The germline gives CDR1 DFQATT, CDR2 SNEGSKA (reference sequence). Trimming left V 3 bases short and J 5 bases short, with 3 bases between. There are 10 residues in the CDR3. The CDR3 DNA reads TGCAGTGCTAGGGGAGATACGCAGTATTTT. Translating gives CSARGDTQYF.

The chain joins TRBV20-1 to TRBJ2-1; 11 bases align to TRBD2. Per the germline V gene, CDR1 is DFQATT and CDR2 is SNEGSKA (reference sequence). After removal of 7 bases from V and 4 bases from J, the junction contained 6 bases not matched to a gene. The CDR3 is made up of 14 amino acids. In DNA form, the CDR3 reads TGCAGTGTTACTAGCGGGGGCCTTTACAATGAGCAGTTCTTC. Amino acid sequence: CSVTSGGLYNEQFF.

The rearrangement links TRBV10-2 to TRBJ2-7, with no clear D. V shed 2 bases and J shed 6 bases, with 11 bases lying between them. In germline, CDR1 is WSHSY, CDR2 SAAADI. There are 13 residues in the CDR3. The CDR3 coding sequence is TGCGCCAGCAGTGAGCACCCGGTCGGCGAGCAGTACGTC. Its protein product is CASSEHPVGEQYV.

The chain has TRBV6-1 and TRBJ1-2; D not certain. The CDR3 contains 12 residues. With 2 bases removed from V and 8 bases from J, the gap between germline ends came to 9 bases. Per germline, CDR1 MNHNS and CDR2 SASEGT. This CDR3 reads CASSESGGGYTF. The DNA of the CDR3 is TGTGCCAGCAGTGAATCAGGCGGCGGCTACACCTTC.

This clonotype was counted many times. The rearrangement uses TRBV5-6 and TRBJ2-2; D remains unclear. The V gene lost 2 bases and the J gene lost 4 bases, with 12 bases spanning the gap. The CDR3 is 15 amino acids. Germline V gene sequence: CDR1 SGHDT, CDR2 YYEEEE. CDR3 amino acids: CASSFIGSSTGELFF. CDR3 nucleotide sequence: TGTGCCAGCAGCTTCATAGGTTCCTCCACCGGGGAGCTGTTTTTT.

This clonotype was observed a handful of times. The V gene is TRBV5-6, the J gene TRBJ2-1; no clear D gene. This CDR3 is built from 13 residues. Germline assignment: CDR1 SGHDT and CDR2 YYEEEE. The V and J ends lost 2 bases and 8 bases respectively, with 11 bases between them. The DNA for the CDR3 is TGTGCCAGCAGCTTCCTAGTCAATTATGAGCAGTTCTTC. Translated: CASSFLVNYEQFF. Full variable domain (missing parts from reference TRBV5-6 and TRBJ2-1): DAGVTQSPTHLIKTRGQQVTLRCSPKSGHDTVSWYQQALGQGPQFIFQYYEEEERQRGNFPDRFSGHQFPNYSSELNVNALLLGDSALYLCASSFLVNYEQFFGPGTRLTVL.

The sample holds many counts of this clonotype. The chain uses TRBV7-9 and TRBJ1-1; unclear D gene. With 5 bases removed from V and 9 bases from J, the gap between germline ends came to 16 bases. The length of the CDR3 is 13 residues. Germline-derived CDR1 and CDR2 are SEHNR and FQNEAQ (reference sequence). The CDR3, as DNA: TGTGCCAGCAGCCCTCAGTCTGGGGTCAAAGCTTTCTTT. This gives the protein CASSPQSGVKAFF.

Only a few counts were recorded for this clonotype. V usage is TRBV9 and J usage is TRBJ2-3; D remains ambiguous. CDR1 is SGDLS, CDR2 YYNGEE, per germline. V was cut by 4 bases and J by 5 bases, with 14 bases left in between. The CDR3 is 14 amino acids. CDR3 in amino acids: CASSNQFLQDTQYF. DNA of the CDR3: TGTGCCAGCAGCAACCAATTCCTCCAAGATACGCAGTATTTT. Combining the CDR3 with reference TRBV9 and TRBJ2-3 gives the whole variable domain DSGVTQTPKHLITATGQRVTLRCSPRSGDLSVYWYQQSLDQGLQFLIQYYNGEERAKGNILERFSAQQFPDLHSELNLSSLELGDSALYFCASSNQFLQDTQYFGPGTRLTVL.

This clonotype was observed a handful of times. The chain recombines TRBV12-3 or TRBV12-4 with TRBJ1-1, with D unresolved. Trimming removed 6 bases from V and 7 bases from J, with 21 bases in between. The CDR3 totals 15 residues. The chain's CDR3 is CASSHDHTIGSEAFF. The CDR3 DNA reads as TGTGCCAGCAGCCACGACCACACCATAGGCAGTGAAGCTTTCTTT.